This is a list of T cell receptor beta chains from one sample in a study of siplizumab effects on memory and regulatory T cells. Data came from immunoSEQ multiplex PCR; TCRdb stores just in-frame clones and leaves some out. The sample has about 69,000 clones; about 87% are singletons. The sample taken for sequencing was Tregs sorted from blood. Receptor source: a human donor in good health. Each CDR3 is given with its conserved first and last residue. The D gene is left open where the match is weak. Clone size appears in some rows only: once, few, many, or a class for an expanded clone.

v_call	clone_size	d_call	j_call	cdr3_aa
TRBV6-5	NA	NA	TRBJ2-2	CASSFTGETGELFF
TRBV29-1	NA	NA	TRBJ2-1	CSQRGVRHEQFF
TRBV7-2	NA	NA	TRBJ2-1	CASSSFPASYNEQFF
TRBV5-4	once	NA	TRBJ2-5	CASSTGTNQETQYF
TRBV27	once	NA	TRBJ2-6	CASGRSPANVLTF
TRBV5-1	NA	NA	TRBJ1-4	CASSLIAGGRANEKLFF
TRBV4-3	NA	NA	TRBJ2-3	CASSQVPTTGSGDTQYF
TRBV21-1	NA	NA	TRBJ1-4	CASSKRSATNEKLFF
TRBV4-1	NA	NA	TRBJ2-2	CASSQDTAVNTGELFF
TRBV6-6	few	TRBD1	TRBJ2-3	CASTGQGGGTDTQYF